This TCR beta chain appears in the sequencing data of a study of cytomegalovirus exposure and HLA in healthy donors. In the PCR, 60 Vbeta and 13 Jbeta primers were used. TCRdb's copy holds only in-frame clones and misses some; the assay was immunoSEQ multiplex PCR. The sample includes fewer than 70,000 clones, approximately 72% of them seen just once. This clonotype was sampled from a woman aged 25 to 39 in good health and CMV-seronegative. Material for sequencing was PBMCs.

The CDR3 is CASSKGTLAATTDTQYF. The DNA for the CDR3 is TGTGCCAGTAGTAAGGGGACACTAGCGGCTACCACAGATACGCAGTATTTT. J is TRBJ2-3 and V is TRBV19; 8 bases match TRBD2. CDR3 size: 17 residues. After removal of 4 bases from V and 2 bases from J, the junction contained 11 bases not matched to a gene. CDR1 and CDR2 from the germline V gene are LNHDA and SQIVND (reference sequence). The complete variable domain, with remaining parts taken from reference TRBV19 and TRBJ2-3, reads DGGITQSPKYLFRKEGQNVTLSCEQNLNHDAMYWYRQDPGQGLRLIYYSQIVNDFQKGDIAEGYSVSREKKESFPLTVTSAQKNPTAFYLCASSKGTLAATTDTQYFGPGTRLTVL.